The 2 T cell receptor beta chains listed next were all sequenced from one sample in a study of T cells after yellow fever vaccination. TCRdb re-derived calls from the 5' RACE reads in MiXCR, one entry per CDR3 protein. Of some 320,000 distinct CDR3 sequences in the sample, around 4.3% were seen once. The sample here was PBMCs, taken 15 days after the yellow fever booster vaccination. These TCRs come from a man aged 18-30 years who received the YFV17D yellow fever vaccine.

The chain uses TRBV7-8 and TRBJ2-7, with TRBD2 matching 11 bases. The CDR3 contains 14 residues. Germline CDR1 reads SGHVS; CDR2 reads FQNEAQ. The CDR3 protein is CASSSTELRLAGWV. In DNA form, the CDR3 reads TGTGCCAGCAGCTCGACCGAACTCAGACTAGCGGGGTGGGTC.

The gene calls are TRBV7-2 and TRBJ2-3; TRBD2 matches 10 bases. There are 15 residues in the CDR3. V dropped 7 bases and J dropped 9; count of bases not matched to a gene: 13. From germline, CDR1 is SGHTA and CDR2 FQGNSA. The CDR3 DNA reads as TGTGCCAGCAAATGGGTAGCGGGGGGCTCGGGGACGCAGTATTTT. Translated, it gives CASKWVAGGSGTQYF.